The present T cell receptor beta chain was sequenced within a study of response to subunit inactivated influenza vaccine. Study-wide findings and caveats: After each seasonal influenza vaccination, few new T cells are recruited, the authors suggested.

Concerning this clonotype itself: Its antigen is unknown.

A single record per CDR3 protein comes from TCRdb applying MiXCR to the RT-PCR reads. The sample lists 550,000 to 600,000 distinct CDR3 sequences, 12% occurring once. Germline loops: CDR1 SQVTM, CDR2 ANQGSEA. V shed 2 bases, J shed 4 bases, and the junction held 3 bases outside the gene matches. The CDR3 is 13 residues long. J is TRBJ2-5 and V is TRBV29-1, with TRBD1 matching 8 bases. The TCR comes from a man aged 50 to 59 who received an inactivated influenza vaccine. The source material was PBMCs from blood, sampled on the day of vaccination. The CDR3 DNA reads TGCAGCGTTGAATCAGGGGGCGGAGAGACCCAGTACTTC. It is translated as CSVESGGGETQYF.